This T cell receptor (beta chain) was sequenced for a study of blood T cell repertoires in COVID-19. Study overall: Samples representing acute and convalescent COVID-19 were sourced from the United States, Italy and Spain.

This CDR3 region has 13 residues. J lost 2 bases, V lost 5 bases, and 2 bases had no gene match. The V gene's germline CDR1 is MNHNY and CDR2 SVGAGI (reference sequence). In the original analysis: Estimation of nucleated cell counts relied on the amplification of reference gene primers. Data came from immunoSEQ multiplex PCR; TCRdb stores just in-frame clones and leaves some out. V and J calls and clone size are given by that table; D and trimming were obtained from the DNA. The data contain 400,000 to 450,000 clones, roughly 89% of them singletons. The sequenced sample was peripheral blood. This clonotype originated in a man aged 18 to 29 with COVID-19, enrolled during active disease. This sequence joins TRBV6-6 and TRBJ2-7, with 8 bases that match TRBD1. CDR3 region: CASSTGGTYEQYF. CDR3 DNA: TGTGCCAGCAGTACAGGGGGAACCTACGAGCAGTACTTC.